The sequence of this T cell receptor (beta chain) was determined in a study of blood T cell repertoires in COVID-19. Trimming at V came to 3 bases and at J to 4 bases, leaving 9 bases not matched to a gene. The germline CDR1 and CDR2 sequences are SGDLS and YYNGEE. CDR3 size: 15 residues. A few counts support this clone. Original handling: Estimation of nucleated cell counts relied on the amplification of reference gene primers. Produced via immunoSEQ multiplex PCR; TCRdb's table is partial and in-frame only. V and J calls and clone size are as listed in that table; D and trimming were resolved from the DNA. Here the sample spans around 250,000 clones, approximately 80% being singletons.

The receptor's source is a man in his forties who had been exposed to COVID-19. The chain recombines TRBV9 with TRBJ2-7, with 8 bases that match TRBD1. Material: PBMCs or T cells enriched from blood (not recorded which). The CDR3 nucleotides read TGTGCCAGCAGCGCGACCCCGGGACAGGCGTACGAGCAGTACTTC. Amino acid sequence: CASSATPGQAYEQYF.